The next 28 T cell receptor beta chains were all read from a single sample in a study of response to subunit inactivated influenza vaccine. TCRdb recomputed calls from the RT-PCR reads with MiXCR, one row per CDR3 protein. The table records just under 550,000 distinct CDR3 sequences, approximately 20% of them present only once. In addition, the sample was reused for a study of T cells expressing NK-cell markers. That paper states: The authors generated TCR beta cDNA through 5'RACE template switching with UMIs.

The sequencing here drew on CD4+ T cells sorted from PBMCs, taken roughly 13 days after vaccination. All receptors come from a man aged 45-65 years who received an inactivated influenza vaccine.

The chain employs TRBV6-1 and TRBJ2-7; D tentatively reads TRBD1 or TRBD2 (5 bases each). The CDR3 totals 19 residues. Germline V CDR1 and CDR2: MNHNS, SASEGT. Trimming removed 5 bases from V and 0 bases from J, with 26 bases in between. CDR3 region: CASSLYAPQPGRSSYEQYF. DNA of the CDR3: TGTGCCAGCAGTCTCTACGCCCCACAACCGGGACGGAGCTCCTACGAGCAGTACTTC.

The CDR3 loop reads CASGMTGGGGETQYF. For the CDR3, the DNA is TGTGCTAGTGGCATGACAGGGGGCGGTGGAGAGACCCAGTACTTC. The chain employs TRBV12-5 and TRBJ2-5, with 10 bases that match TRBD1. V trimming: 6 bases; J trimming: 4 bases; junction bases outside the gene matches: 8. The V gene's germline CDR1 is LGHNT and CDR2 FRNRAP. The CDR3 length is 15 residues.

This clonotype was seen many times. The chain carries TRBV10-3 and TRBJ2-3, with D unresolved. Germline V gene data show CDR1 as ENHRY and CDR2 as SYGVKD. V was trimmed by 2 bases and J by 6 bases, leaving 3 bases between them. CDR3 size: 11 residues. Written as DNA, the CDR3 is TGTGCCATCAGTGAGGGGGATACGCAGTATTTT. Encoded protein: CAISEGDTQYF.

V usage is TRBV5-4 and J usage is TRBJ2-3, with D perhaps TRBD2 (6 bases). The length of the CDR3 is 13 residues. V was trimmed by 4 bases and J by 8 bases, leaving 14 bases between them. Germline-derived CDR1 and CDR2 are SGHNT and YYREEE (reference sequence). The CDR3 here is CASSRGGQGTQYF. In DNA, the CDR3 is TGTGCCAGCAGCCGGGGAGGCCAGGGTACGCAGTATTTT.

The gene calls are TRBV11-2 and TRBJ2-1, with a tentative D call TRBD2 (6 bases). The V gene's germline CDR1 is SGHAT and CDR2 FQNNGV. V was shortened by 4 bases and J by 0 bases, with 13 bases between the two germline ends. This CDR3 is 16 amino acids long. This CDR3 reads CASSSLRGFSYNEQFF. CDR3 nucleotide sequence: TGTGCCAGCAGCTCGCTACGGGGGTTCTCCTACAATGAGCAGTTCTTC. The full variable domain, its missing parts supplied by reference TRBV11-2 and TRBJ2-1, is EAGVAQSPRYKIIEKRQSVAFWCNPISGHATLYWYQQILGQGPKLLIQFQNNGVVDDSQLPKDRFSAERLKGVDSTLKIQPAKLEDSAVYLCASSSLRGFSYNEQFFGPGTRLTVL.

The chain joins TRBV18 to TRBJ2-2; possibly TRBD1 for D (6 bases). The CDR3 length is 16 residues. The germline CDR1 and CDR2 sequences are KGHSH and LQKENI. V lost 3 bases to trimming and J lost 5 bases, with 16 bases between them. The DNA for the CDR3 is TGTGCCAGCTCACCCCCTCAGGGGTCTCGGACCGGGGAGCTGTTTTTT. It is translated as CASSPPQGSRTGELFF.

This clonotype was found a few times. J is TRBJ2-3 and V is TRBV7-2, with TRBD2 identical over 9 bases. Unmatched junction bases numbered 10, after V lost 5 bases and J lost 4 bases. Per the germline V gene, CDR1 is SGHTA and CDR2 is FQGNSA. The CDR3 consists of 16 residues. CDR3 protein: CASSIYSGSNADTQYF. The CDR3 region has the DNA TGTGCCAGCAGCATATATAGCGGGAGTAATGCAGATACGCAGTATTTT.

This clonotype appeared many times. The chain carries TRBV7-8 and TRBJ2-4, with 14 nucleotides matching TRBD2. The CDR3 spans 17 residues. The J segment lost 6 bases and the V segment lost 1 base, leaving 5 bases of the junction unmatched. Per the germline V gene, CDR1 is SGHVS and CDR2 is FQNEAQ. DNA for the CDR3: TGTGCCAGCAGCTTAGGGGGGACTAGCGGGGGCCTAAACATTCAGTACTTC. It translates to CASSLGGTSGGLNIQYF.

This clonotype has just a few counts. The chain employs TRBV3-1 and TRBJ2-3, with 9 bases aligning to TRBD1. V was pared by 4 bases and J by 5 bases, with 4 bases of the junction left unmatched. The CDR3 loop spans 14 amino acids. CDR1 LGHDT and CDR2 YNNKEL come from the germline V gene (reference sequence). DNA of the CDR3: TGTGCCAGCAGCCCACGGACAGGGGAAGATACGCAGTATTTT. Translating it yields CASSPRTGEDTQYF.

The CDR3 DNA is TGTGCCAGCAGATTTGGGTCCGGGACAGGGGTCTCCTACGAGCAGTACTTC. It yields the protein CASRFGSGTGVSYEQYF. V usage is TRBV28 and J usage is TRBJ2-7; TRBD1 matches 10 bases. J gave up 0 bases and V 6 bases, and 11 bases lay outside the gene matches. The CDR3 consists of 17 residues. CDR1 MDHEN and CDR2 SYDVKM come from the germline V gene.

This chain connects TRBV20-1 to TRBJ2-3; TRBD2 matches at 7 bases. The V and J ends lost 5 bases and 5 bases, in that order; junction bases with no gene match: 7. This CDR3 is built from 13 residues. Per germline, CDR1 DFQATT and CDR2 SNEGSKA (reference sequence). CDR3 nucleotide sequence: TGCAGTGCTGCCAGCGGGGTACAAGATACGCAGTATTTT. Its translation: CSAASGVQDTQYF.

The genes are TRBV11-2 and TRBJ1-2, with D perhaps matching TRBD1 (5 bases). Germline loops: CDR1 SGHAT, CDR2 FQNNGV. This CDR3 comprises 15 residues. The V end was cut by 6 bases, the J end by 3 bases, with 17 bases between. The CDR3 DNA reads TGTGCCAGCAGACCACCCGGGGGGTCTGACTATGGCTACACCTTC. It yields the protein CASRPPGGSDYGYTF.

This clonotype was observed a few times. This sequence joins TRBV25-1 and TRBJ2-1; 8 bases map to TRBD2. Germline lookup yields CDR1 MGHDK and CDR2 SYGVNS. The CDR3 sequence is 16 residues long. The V gene end was trimmed by 2 bases and the J gene end by 7 bases; junction bases not matched to a gene: 10. The DNA of the CDR3 is TGTGCCAGCAGTGAAGGTGGCGGGAGGAATAGGAATGAGCAGTTCTTC. Protein sequence: CASSEGGGRNRNEQFF.

This clonotype was counted a few times. V usage is TRBV28 and J usage is TRBJ2-7, with D possibly matching TRBD1 (6 bases). Germline CDR1 is MDHEN and CDR2 is SYDVKM. The V end was cut by 6 bases, the J end by 7 bases, with 37 bases between. The CDR3 spans 20 residues. CDR3 loop: CASRSTGFVTPFTAGREQYF. The DNA of the CDR3 is TGTGCCAGCAGGAGTACAGGGTTCGTCACCCCCTTCACTGCAGGGCGAGAGCAGTACTTC. Full variable domain (outside the CDR3, taken from reference TRBV28 and TRBJ2-7): DVKVTQSSRYLVKRTGEKVFLECVQDMDHENMFWYRQDPGLGLRLIYFSYDVKMKEKGDIPEGYSVSREKKERFSLILESASTNQTSMYLCASRSTGFVTPFTAGREQYFGPGTRLTVT.

In its sample, this clonotype was seen a few times. The V call is TRBV28, the J call TRBJ2-3, with a possible D match to TRBD2 (6 bases). Germline CDR1 MDHEN, CDR2 SYDVKM. The CDR3 is 13 amino acids. V was clipped by 10 bases and J by 1 base, with 12 bases between them. The CDR3 nucleotides read TGTGCCACCCTATGGGGGGGCACAGATACGCAGTATTTT. This codes for CATLWGGTDTQYF. Filled out from reference TRBV28 and TRBJ2-3, the complete variable domain reads DVKVTQSSRYLVKRTGEKVFLECVQDMDHENMFWYRQDPGLGLRLIYFSYDVKMKEKGDIPEGYSVSREKKERFSLILESASTNQTSMYLCATLWGGTDTQYFGPGTRLTVL.

This sequence joins TRBV6-5 and TRBJ1-6; perhaps TRBD1 as D (6 bases). Trimming cost V 5 bases and J 10 bases, with 9 bases left between them. This CDR3 is built from 12 residues. Germline values: CDR1 MNHEY, CDR2 SVGAGI. The CDR3 nucleotides are TGTGCCAGCAGTGGACAGCTCTCACCCCTCCACTTT. Protein sequence: CASSGQLSPLHF.

This clonotype has ten or more counts. The chain recombines TRBV10-3 with TRBJ2-7, with a possible D match to TRBD2 (6 bases). Germline CDR1 reads ENHRY; CDR2 reads SYGVKD. This CDR3 comprises 14 residues. Trimming pared 2 bases from V and 5 bases from J, leaving 13 bases between. In DNA, the CDR3 is TGTGCCATCAGTGAGGGATCGGAGGGTAACGAGCAGTACTTC. It codes for CAISEGSEGNEQYF.

The CDR3 DNA follows: TGCGCCAGCTCACCAGGGGCAACGGGCACCGGGGAGCTGTTTTTT. Protein: CASSPGATGTGELFF. This chain joins TRBV5-1 and TRBJ2-2, with D perhaps matching TRBD1 (6 bases). Per the germline V gene, CDR1 is SGHRS and CDR2 is YFSETQ. V lost 7 bases and J 4 bases, leaving 17 bases between the germline ends. The CDR3 runs to 15 residues.

The rearrangement uses TRBV7-6 and TRBJ2-7; D unresolved. Germline CDR1 is SGHVS and CDR2 is FNYEAQ. This CDR3 contains 14 residues. Trimming took 5 bases from V and 4 from J, leaving 15 bases between them. The CDR3 bases are TGTGCCAGCAGCCCCCAGTATGGTCGGTACGAGCAGTACTTC. It codes for CASSPQYGRYEQYF.

CDR3 nucleotides: TGTGCCAGCAGCCAAGCCGACAGGTTTGGGACCTACGAGCAGTACTTC. Its protein product is CASSQADRFGTYEQYF. V and J are TRBV4-2 and TRBJ2-7; perhaps TRBD1 as D (6 bases). From germline, CDR1 is LGHNA and CDR2 YNFKEQ. Trimming took off 1 base at V and 2 bases at J, with 15 bases between the two ends. CDR3 length: 16 amino acids.

This clonotype was seen just once. The genes are TRBV4-3 and TRBJ1-2; TRBD1 matches 8 bases. The germline V gene encodes CDR1 LGHNA and CDR2 YSLEER. Trimming cost V 0 bases and J 3 bases; bases outside gene matches: 6. The CDR3 consists of 16 residues. The CDR3 region is CASSQDLQGGYYGYTF. The CDR3 DNA sequence: TGCGCCAGCAGCCAAGATCTACAGGGGGGGTACTATGGCTACACCTTC.

This clonotype was seen just once. Here the CDR3 DNA reads TGCGCCAGCAGCCCGTGGGGCTCATCCTACGAGCAGTACTTC. As protein: CASSPWGSSYEQYF. The V and J genes are TRBV5-1 and TRBJ2-7, with a possible D match to TRBD1 (5 bases). The V end lost 4 bases, the J end lost 1 base, and 12 bases lay between the germline ends. The length of the CDR3 is 14 residues. Germline-derived CDR1 and CDR2 are SGHRS and YFSETQ.

There are a few counts of this clonotype. V usage is TRBV6-2 or TRBV6-3 and J usage is TRBJ2-5; 12 nucleotides line up with TRBD2. CDR1 and CDR2 (germline): MNHEY, SVGEGT. The CDR3 contains 18 residues. V shed 0 bases, J shed 3 bases, and the junction held 8 bases outside the gene matches. This CDR3 is CASSYSMTSGGIKETQYF. The CDR3 DNA reads TGTGCCAGCAGTTACTCCATGACTAGCGGGGGCATCAAAGAGACCCAGTACTTC.

The rearrangement joins TRBV20-1 to TRBJ2-7; 10 bases agree with TRBD2. There are 14 residues in the CDR3. The V segment lost 3 bases and the J segment 6 bases; nucleotides outside the gene matches: 8. Germline CDR1 is DFQATT and CDR2 is SNEGSKA (reference sequence). CDR3 coding DNA: TGCAGTGCTAGCCTAGCGGGAGCCCCTTCCGAGCAGTACTTC. Translating gives CSASLAGAPSEQYF.

The V call is TRBV20-1, the J call TRBJ2-3; D gene ambiguous. CDR3 size: 14 residues. V was shortened by 6 bases and J by 1 base, with 14 bases between the two germline ends. CDR1 and CDR2 (germline): DFQATT, SNEGSKA (reference sequence). The CDR3 coding sequence is TGCAGTGCCCAAGGAGCGAGCCGCACAGATACGCAGTATTTT. Translation gives CSAQGASRTDTQYF.

The gene calls are TRBV3-1 and TRBJ1-1; D gene uncertain. The CDR3 is 15 residues long. Germline CDR1 and CDR2: LGHDT and YNNKEL (reference sequence). V lost 0 bases to trimming and J lost 1 base, with 9 bases between them. The CDR3 loop reads CASSQDNGRNTEAFF. The CDR3, as DNA: TGTGCCAGCAGCCAAGATAACGGCAGGAACACTGAAGCTTTCTTT.

Many counts were recorded for this clonotype. The chain couples TRBV7-2 to TRBJ2-1, with 11 bases that match TRBD2. The germline gives CDR1 SGHTA, CDR2 FQGNSA. The CDR3 extends over 16 amino acids. The trim removed 5 bases at V and 6 bases at J, leaving 9 bases unmatched. Here the CDR3 reads CASSTASGGPPNEQFF. The CDR3 DNA reads TGTGCCAGCAGCACGGCTAGCGGGGGGCCCCCCAATGAGCAGTTCTTC.

The rearrangement uses TRBV20-1 and TRBJ2-5; 13 bases align to TRBD2. This CDR3 contains 14 residues. Germline V lookup: CDR1 DFQATT, CDR2 SNEGSKA (reference sequence). J lost 1 base, V lost 6 bases, and 2 bases had no gene match. CDR3 loop: CSAGTSGVQETQYF. CDR3 in DNA: TGCAGTGCGGGGACTAGCGGGGTCCAAGAGACCCAGTACTTC.